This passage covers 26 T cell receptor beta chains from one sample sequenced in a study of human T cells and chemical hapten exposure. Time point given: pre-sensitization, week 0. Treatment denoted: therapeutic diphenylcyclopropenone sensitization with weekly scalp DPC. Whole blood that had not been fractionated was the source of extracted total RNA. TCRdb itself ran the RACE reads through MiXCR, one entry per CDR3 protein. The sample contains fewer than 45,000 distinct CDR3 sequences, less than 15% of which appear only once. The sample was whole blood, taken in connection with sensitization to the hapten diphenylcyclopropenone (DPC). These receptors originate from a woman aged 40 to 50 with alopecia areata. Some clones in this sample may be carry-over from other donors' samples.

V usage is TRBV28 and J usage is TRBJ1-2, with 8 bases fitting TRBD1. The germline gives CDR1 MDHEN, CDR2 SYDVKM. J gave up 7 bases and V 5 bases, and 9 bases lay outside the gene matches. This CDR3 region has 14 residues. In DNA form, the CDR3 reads TGTGCCAGCAGTAAATCAGGGGGCGCCCGTGGCTACACCTTC. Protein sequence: CASSKSGGARGYTF.

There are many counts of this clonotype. Written as DNA, the CDR3 is TGTGCCAGCAGCCCAACGACGGACAGGAACACCGGGGAGCTGTTTTTT. Encoded protein: CASSPTTDRNTGELFF. The chain carries TRBV21-1 and TRBJ2-2; TRBD1, the D gene given by the table, was not confirmed from the DNA. TRBV21-1 is a known pseudogene. There are 16 residues in the CDR3.

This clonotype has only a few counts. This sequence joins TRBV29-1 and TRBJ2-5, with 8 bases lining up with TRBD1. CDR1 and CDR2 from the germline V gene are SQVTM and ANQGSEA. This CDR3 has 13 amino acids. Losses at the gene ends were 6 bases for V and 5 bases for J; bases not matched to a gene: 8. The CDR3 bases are TGCAGCGTCGTCCAGGGGGCGGGGGAGACCCAGTACTTC. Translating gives CSVVQGAGETQYF.

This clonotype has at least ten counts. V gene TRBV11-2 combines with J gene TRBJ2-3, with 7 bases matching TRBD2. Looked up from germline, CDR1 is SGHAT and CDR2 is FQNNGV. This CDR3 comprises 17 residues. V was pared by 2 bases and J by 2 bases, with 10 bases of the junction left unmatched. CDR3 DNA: TGTGCCAGCAGCTTAATTAGGGCTAGCGGACTCACAGATACGCAGTATTTT. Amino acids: CASSLIRASGLTDTQYF.

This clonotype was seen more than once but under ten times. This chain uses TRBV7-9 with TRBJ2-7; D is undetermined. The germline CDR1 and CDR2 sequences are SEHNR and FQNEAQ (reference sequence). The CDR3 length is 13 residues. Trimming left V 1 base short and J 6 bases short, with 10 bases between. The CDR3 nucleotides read TGTGCCAGCAGCTTAGGTGTCAAAGGCGAGCAGTACTTC. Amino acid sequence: CASSLGVKGEQYF.

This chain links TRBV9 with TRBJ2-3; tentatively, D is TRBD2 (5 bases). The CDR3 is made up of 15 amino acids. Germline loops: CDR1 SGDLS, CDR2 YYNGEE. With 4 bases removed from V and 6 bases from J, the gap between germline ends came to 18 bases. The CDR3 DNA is TGTGCCAGCAGCTCCTCCGGACTTCAATGGGATACGCAGTATTTT. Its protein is CASSSSGLQWDTQYF.

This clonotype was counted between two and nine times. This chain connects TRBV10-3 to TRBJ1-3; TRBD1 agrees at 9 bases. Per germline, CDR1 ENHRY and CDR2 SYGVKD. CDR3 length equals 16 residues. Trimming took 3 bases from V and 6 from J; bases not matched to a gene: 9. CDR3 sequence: CAISDTGTGFENTIYF. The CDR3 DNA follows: TGTGCCATCAGTGACACCGGGACAGGGTTTGAAAACACCATATATTTT.

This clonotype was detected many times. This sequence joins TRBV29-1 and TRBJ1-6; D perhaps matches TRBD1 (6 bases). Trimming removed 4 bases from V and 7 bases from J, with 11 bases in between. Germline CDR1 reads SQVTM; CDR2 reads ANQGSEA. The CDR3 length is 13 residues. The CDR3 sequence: CSVGGGPNSPLHF. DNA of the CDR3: TGCAGCGTTGGAGGGGGTCCGAATTCACCCCTCCACTTT. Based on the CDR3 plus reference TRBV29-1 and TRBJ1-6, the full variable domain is SAVISQKPSRDICQRGTSLTIQCQVDSQVTMMFWYRQQPGQSLTLIATANQGSEATYESGFVIDKFPISRPNLTFSTLTVSNMSPEDSSIYLCSVGGGPNSPLHFGNGTRLTVT.

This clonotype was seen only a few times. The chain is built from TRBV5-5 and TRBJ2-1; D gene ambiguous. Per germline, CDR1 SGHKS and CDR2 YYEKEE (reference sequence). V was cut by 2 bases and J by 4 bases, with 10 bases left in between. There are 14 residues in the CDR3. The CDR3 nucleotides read TGTGCCAGCAGCTTCGGCAGCCTTTACAATGAGCAGTTCTTC. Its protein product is CASSFGSLYNEQFF.

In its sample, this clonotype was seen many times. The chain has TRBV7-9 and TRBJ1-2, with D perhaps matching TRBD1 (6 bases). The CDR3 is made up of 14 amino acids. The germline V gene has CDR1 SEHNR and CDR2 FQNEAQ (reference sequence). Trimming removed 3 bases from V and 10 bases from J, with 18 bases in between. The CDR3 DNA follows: TGTGCCAGCAGCTTGGGCCGGGACACCGGCGTCTACACCTTC. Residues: CASSLGRDTGVYTF.

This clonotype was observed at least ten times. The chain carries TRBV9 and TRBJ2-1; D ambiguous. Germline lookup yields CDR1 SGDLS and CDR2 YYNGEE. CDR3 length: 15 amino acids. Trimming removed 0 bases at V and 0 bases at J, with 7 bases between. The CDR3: CASSVGGASYNEQFF. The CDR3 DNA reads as TGTGCCAGCAGCGTAGGCGGCGCCTCCTACAATGAGCAGTTCTTC.

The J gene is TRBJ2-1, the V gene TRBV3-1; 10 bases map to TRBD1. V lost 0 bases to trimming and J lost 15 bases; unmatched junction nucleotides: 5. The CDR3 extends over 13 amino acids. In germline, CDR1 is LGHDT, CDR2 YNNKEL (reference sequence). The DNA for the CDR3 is TGTGCCAGCAGCCAAGAGGAGGACAGGGGGAGGTTCTTC. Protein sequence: CASSQEEDRGRFF.

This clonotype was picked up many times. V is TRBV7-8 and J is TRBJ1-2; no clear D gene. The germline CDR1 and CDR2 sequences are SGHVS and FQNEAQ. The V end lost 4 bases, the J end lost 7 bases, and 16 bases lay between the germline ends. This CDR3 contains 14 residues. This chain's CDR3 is CASSSGSEGSGYTF. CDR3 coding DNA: TGTGCCAGCAGCTCGGGTTCGGAGGGCAGTGGCTACACCTTC.

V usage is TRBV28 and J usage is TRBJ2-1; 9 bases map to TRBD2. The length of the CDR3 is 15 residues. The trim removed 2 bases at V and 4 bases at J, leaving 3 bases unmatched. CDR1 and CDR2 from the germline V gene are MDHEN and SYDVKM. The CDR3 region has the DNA TGTGCCAGCAGTTTACTAGCGGGGCCATACAATGAGCAGTTCTTC. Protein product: CASSLLAGPYNEQFF.

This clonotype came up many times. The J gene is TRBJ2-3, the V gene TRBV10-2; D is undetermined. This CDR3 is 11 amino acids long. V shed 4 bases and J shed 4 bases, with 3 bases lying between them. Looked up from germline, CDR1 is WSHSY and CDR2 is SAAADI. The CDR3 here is CASSVADTQYF. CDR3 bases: TGCGCCAGCAGTGTGGCAGATACGCAGTATTTT.

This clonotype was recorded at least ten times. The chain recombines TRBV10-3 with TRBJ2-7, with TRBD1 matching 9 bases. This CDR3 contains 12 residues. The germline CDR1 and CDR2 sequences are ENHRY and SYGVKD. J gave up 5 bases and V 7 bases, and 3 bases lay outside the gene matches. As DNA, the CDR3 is TGTGCCATCAAGAGACAGGGGGACGAGCAGTACTTC. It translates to CAIKRQGDEQYF.

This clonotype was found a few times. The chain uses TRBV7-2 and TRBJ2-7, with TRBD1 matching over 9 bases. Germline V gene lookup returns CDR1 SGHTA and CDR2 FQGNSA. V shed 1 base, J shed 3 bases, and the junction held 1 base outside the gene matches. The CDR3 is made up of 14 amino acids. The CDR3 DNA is TGTGCCAGCAGCTTAGAGACAGGGGGCTACGAGCAGTACTTC. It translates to CASSLETGGYEQYF.

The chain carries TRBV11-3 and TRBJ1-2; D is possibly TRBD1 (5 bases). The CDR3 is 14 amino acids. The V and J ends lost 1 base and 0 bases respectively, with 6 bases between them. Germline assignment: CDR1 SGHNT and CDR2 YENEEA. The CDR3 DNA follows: TGTGCCAGCAGCTTAGGCAGGGCTAACTATGGCTACACCTTC. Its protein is CASSLGRANYGYTF.

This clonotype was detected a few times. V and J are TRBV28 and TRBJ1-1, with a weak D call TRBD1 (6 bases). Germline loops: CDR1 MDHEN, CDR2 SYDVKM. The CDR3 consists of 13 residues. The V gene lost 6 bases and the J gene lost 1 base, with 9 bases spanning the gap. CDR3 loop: CASRSTGNTEAFF. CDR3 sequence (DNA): TGTGCCAGCAGATCGACAGGGAACACTGAAGCTTTCTTT.

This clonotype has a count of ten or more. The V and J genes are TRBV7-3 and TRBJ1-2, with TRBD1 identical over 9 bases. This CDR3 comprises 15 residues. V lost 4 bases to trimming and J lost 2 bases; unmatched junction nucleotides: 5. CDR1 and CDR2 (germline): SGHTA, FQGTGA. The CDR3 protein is CASSSPDRGNYGYTF. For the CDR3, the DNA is TGTGCCAGCAGCTCCCCGGACAGGGGAAACTATGGCTACACCTTC.

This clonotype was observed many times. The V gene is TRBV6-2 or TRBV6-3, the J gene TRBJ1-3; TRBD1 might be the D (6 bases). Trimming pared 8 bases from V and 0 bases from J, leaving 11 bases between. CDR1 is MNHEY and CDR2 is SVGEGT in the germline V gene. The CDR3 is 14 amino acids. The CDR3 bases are TGTGCCAGCGTCACAGGGAGCTCTGGAAACACCATATATTTT. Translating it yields CASVTGSSGNTIYF.

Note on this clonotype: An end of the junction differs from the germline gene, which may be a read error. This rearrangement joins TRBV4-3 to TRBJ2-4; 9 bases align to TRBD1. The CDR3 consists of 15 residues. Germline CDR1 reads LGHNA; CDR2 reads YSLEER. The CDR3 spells CASSQEGQGRNILYF. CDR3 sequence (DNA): TGCGCCAGCAGCCAAGAGGGACAGGGAAGGAACATTCTGTACTTC.

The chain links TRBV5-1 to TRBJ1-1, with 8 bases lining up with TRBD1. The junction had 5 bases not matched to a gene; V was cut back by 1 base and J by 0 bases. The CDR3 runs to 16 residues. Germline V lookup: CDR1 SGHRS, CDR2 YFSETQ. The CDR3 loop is CASSLPRTGLNTEAFF. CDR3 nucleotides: TGCGCCAGCAGCTTGCCCCGGACAGGGCTGAACACTGAAGCTTTCTTT.

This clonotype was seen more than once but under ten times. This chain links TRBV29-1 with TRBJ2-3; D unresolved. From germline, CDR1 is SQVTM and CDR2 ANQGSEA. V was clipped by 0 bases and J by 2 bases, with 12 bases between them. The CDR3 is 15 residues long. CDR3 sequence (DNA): TGCAGCGTTGAAGATCCGGAGCAGGTCACAGATACGCAGTATTTT. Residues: CSVEDPEQVTDTQYF.

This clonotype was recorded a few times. The CDR3 sequence: CSALTSAQEQFF. CDR3 DNA: TGCAGCGCACTAACTAGCGCCCAGGAGCAGTTCTTC. The genes are TRBV29-1 and TRBJ2-1, with 7 positions matching TRBD2. CDR1 is SQVTM, CDR2 ANQGSEA, per germline. V shed 7 bases, J shed 10 bases, and the junction held 10 bases outside the gene matches. This CDR3 comprises 12 residues.

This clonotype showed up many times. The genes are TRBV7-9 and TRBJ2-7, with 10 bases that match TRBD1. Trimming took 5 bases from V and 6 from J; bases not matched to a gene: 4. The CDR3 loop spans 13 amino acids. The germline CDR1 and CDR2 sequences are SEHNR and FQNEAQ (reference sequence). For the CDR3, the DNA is TGTGCCAGCAGCGCGACAGGGGGCGGCGAGCAGTACTTC. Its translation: CASSATGGGEQYF.